Listed below are T cell receptor beta chains from one sample, sequenced in a study of T cells after yellow fever vaccination. TCRdb called the 5' RACE reads again in MiXCR, with one record for every CDR3 protein. The table shows a few hundred thousand distinct CDR3 sequences, with roughly 7.2% occurring only once. Specimen: CD4+ T cells sorted from PBMCs, collected 15 days after the yellow fever booster vaccination. The source is a man aged 30 to 39 who received the YFV17D yellow fever vaccine. The CDR3 runs from the conserved cysteine through the conserved F or W. D genes are given only for firm matches. Clone size is given for some rows only: seen once, a few or many times, or a class if the clone is expanded.

>TRBJ2-3|TRBV5-1|many|.
CASSLEPGGSEDTQYF
TGCGCCAGCAGCTTGGAGCCGGGTGGTTCAGAAGATACGCAGTATTTT
>TRBJ2-1|TRBV20-1|few|TRBD2
CSASETSGRSNEQFF
TGCAGTGCTAGTGAGACTAGCGGGAGGTCAAATGAGCAGTTCTTC
>TRBJ2-7|TRBV27|.|.
CASSLRFWGSSYEQYF
TGTGCCAGCAGTTTACGGTTCTGGGGGAGCTCCTACGAGCAGTACTTC
>TRBJ2-3|TRBV29-1|many|TRBD2
CSATGTSVGGTDTQYF
TGCAGCGCGACCGGGACTAGCGTGGGGGGCACAGATACGCAGTATTTT
>TRBJ2-5|TRBV20-1|.|.
CSAVLGRQETQYF
TGCAGTGCAGTTCTCGGACGGCAAGAGACCCAGTACTTC
>TRBJ2-3|TRBV7-2|few|.
CASSLEVSRTDTQYF
TGTGCCAGCAGCCTAGAGGTCAGCCGCACAGATACGCAGTATTTT
>TRBJ2-1|TRBV15|many|TRBD2
CATSRGGLAGREQFF
TGTGCCACCAGCAGAGGGGGACTAGCGGGTCGTGAGCAGTTCTTC
>TRBJ2-6|TRBV12-3/TRBV12-4|.|TRBD2
CASSRSGRAFGANVLTF
TGTGCCAGCAGCAGGAGCGGGAGGGCCTTTGGGGCCAACGTCCTGACTTTC
>TRBJ2-4|TRBV7-2|many|.
CASSLKGNIQYF
TGTGCCAGCAGCTTAAAAGGAAACATTCAGTACTTC
>TRBJ1-5|TRBV6-1|.|TRBD1
CASSLGGAGGQPQHF
TGTGCCAGCAGTCTAGGGGGCGCGGGTGGGCAGCCCCAGCATTTT
>TRBJ2-5|TRBV18|.|.
CASSPEQTQYF
TGTGCCAGCTCACCGGAACAGACCCAGTACTTC
>TRBJ2-1|TRBV5-1|many|TRBD2
CASRGLSGGYNEQFF
TGCGCCAGCAGGGGCCTCAGCGGGGGGTACAATGAGCAGTTCTTC
>TRBJ2-4|TRBV4-2|many|TRBD2
CASSLTPGLAGGAKNIQYF
TGTGCCAGCAGTCTAACCCCGGGACTAGCGGGAGGAGCCAAAAACATTCAGTACTTC
>TRBJ2-2|TRBV5-1|.|.
CASNYQGSANTGELFF
TGCGCCAGCAACTACCAGGGGTCGGCGAACACCGGGGAGCTGTTTTTT
>TRBJ2-3|TRBV9|many|.
CASSGPGLHTDTQYF
TGTGCCAGCAGCGGGCCGGGACTTCATACAGATACGCAGTATTTT
>TRBJ1-1|TRBV12-3/TRBV12-4|many|TRBD1
CASSYRGIEAFF
TGTGCCAGCAGCTACAGGGGGATTGAAGCTTTCTTT
>TRBJ2-4|TRBV6-5|many|TRBD2
CASSFTSGRGDIQYF
TGTGCCAGCAGTTTCACCAGCGGGCGGGGGGACATTCAGTACTTC
>TRBJ2-3|TRBV10-3|.|.
CAISESVTGDTQYF
TGTGCCATCAGTGAGTCGGTGACGGGTGATACGCAGTATTTT
>TRBJ2-7|TRBV28|many|.
CASSTGAAYEQYF
TGTGCCAGTTCAACCGGGGCCGCCTACGAGCAGTACTTC
>TRBJ2-3|TRBV7-2|many|.
CASSLAYTQYF
TGTGCCAGCAGTTTAGCCTATACGCAGTATTTT
>TRBJ2-5|TRBV13|.|TRBD2
CASSLLAGVPFF
TGTGCCAGCAGCCTGCTAGCGGGCGTACCGTTCTTC
>TRBJ1-5|TRBV5-5|.|.
CASSLGTDNQPQHF
TGTGCCAGCAGCTTGGGGACGGACAATCAGCCCCAGCATTTT